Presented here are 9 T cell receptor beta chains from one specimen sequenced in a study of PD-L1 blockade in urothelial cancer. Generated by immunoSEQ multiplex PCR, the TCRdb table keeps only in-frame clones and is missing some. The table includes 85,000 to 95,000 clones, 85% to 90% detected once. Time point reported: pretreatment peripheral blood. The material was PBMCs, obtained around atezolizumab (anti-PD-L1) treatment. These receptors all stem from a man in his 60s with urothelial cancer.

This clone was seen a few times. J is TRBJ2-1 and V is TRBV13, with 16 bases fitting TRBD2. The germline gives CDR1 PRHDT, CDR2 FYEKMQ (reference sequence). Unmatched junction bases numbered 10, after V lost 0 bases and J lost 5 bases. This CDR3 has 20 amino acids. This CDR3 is CASSLGPGLAGGLQNNEQFF. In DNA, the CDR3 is TGTGCCAGCAGCTTAGGGCCGGGACTAGCGGGGGGGCTTCAAAACAATGAGCAGTTCTTC.

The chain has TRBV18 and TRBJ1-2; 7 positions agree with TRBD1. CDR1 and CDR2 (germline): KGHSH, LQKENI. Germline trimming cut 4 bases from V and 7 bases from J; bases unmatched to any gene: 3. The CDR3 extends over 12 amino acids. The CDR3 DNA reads TGTGCCAGCTCACACCCAGGGGGTGGCTACACCTTC. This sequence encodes CASSHPGGGYTF.

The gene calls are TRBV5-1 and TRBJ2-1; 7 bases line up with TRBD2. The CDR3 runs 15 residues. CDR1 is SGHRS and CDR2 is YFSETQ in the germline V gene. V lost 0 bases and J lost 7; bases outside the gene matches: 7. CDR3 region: CASSLAVAGGNEQFF. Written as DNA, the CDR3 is TGCGCCAGCAGCTTGGCTGTAGCGGGCGGGAATGAGCAGTTCTTC.

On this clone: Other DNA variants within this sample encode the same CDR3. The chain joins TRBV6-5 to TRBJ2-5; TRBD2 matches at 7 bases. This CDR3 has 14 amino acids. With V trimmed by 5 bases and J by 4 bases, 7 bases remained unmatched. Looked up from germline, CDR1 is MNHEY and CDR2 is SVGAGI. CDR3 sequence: CASSPSGLRETQYF. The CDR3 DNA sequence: TGTGCCAGCAGTCCTAGCGGCCTGCGAGAGACCCAGTACTTC.

The CDR3 sequence: CAISDLGLATNEQFF. CDR3 nucleotides: TGTGCCATCAGTGACCTCGGACTAGCAACGAATGAGCAGTTCTTC. This rearrangement joins TRBV10-3 to TRBJ2-1; 8 bases are shared with TRBD2. The V gene's germline CDR1 is ENHRY and CDR2 SYGVKD. With 3 bases clipped from V and 7 bases from J, the junction kept 8 bases outside the gene matches. The CDR3 runs to 15 residues.

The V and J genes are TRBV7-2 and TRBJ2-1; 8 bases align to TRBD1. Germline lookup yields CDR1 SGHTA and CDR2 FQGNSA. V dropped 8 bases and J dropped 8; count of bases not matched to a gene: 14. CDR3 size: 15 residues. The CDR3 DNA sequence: TGTGCCAGCCGGAGGGGGCAGGGGGCGCTGGATGAGCAGTTCTTC. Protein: CASRRGQGALDEQFF.

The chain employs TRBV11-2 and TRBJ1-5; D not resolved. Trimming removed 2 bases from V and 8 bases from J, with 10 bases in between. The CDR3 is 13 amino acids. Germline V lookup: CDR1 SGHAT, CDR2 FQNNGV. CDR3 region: CASSLSRSEPQHF. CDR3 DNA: TGTGCCAGCAGCTTAAGCCGTTCTGAGCCCCAGCATTTT.

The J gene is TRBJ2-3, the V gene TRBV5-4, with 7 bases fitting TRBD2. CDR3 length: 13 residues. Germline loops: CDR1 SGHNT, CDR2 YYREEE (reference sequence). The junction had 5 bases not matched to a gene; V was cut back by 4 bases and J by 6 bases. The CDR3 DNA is TGTGCCAGCAGCCCCCGAGCGGGGGATACGCAGTATTTT. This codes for CASSPRAGDTQYF.

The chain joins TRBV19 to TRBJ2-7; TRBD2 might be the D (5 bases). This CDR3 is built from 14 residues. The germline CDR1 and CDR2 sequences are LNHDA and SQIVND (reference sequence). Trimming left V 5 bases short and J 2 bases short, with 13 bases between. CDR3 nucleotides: TGTGCCAGTAGTCGGGATACTAGAGCCTACGAGCAGTACTTC. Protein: CASSRDTRAYEQYF.